This T cell receptor (beta chain) was profiled in a study of T cell repertoires in cytomegalovirus infection. This clonotype was recorded a few times. Antigen unknown. TCRdb itself ran the reads through MiXCR, one entry per CDR3 protein. The table lists around 530,000 distinct CDR3 sequences, less than 30% of them singletons. With 0 bases clipped from V and 4 bases from J, the junction kept 6 bases outside the gene matches. Germline V gene lookup returns CDR1 DFQATT and CDR2 SNEGSKA (reference sequence). This CDR3 contains 15 residues. Notes on the study in general: Dominating the ex vivo response were HLA-C-restricted CMV-specific TCR beta clonotypes.

The chain couples TRBV20-1 to TRBJ2-1, with TRBD2 matching 7 bases. The sequencing input was PBMCs. This TCR was recovered from a human donor in good health (CMV status not recorded). Some clones in this sample may be carry-over from other donors' samples. CDR3 in amino acids: CSARDRGELYNEQFF. DNA of the CDR3: TGCAGTGCTAGAGATCGGGGGGAACTTTACAATGAGCAGTTCTTC.